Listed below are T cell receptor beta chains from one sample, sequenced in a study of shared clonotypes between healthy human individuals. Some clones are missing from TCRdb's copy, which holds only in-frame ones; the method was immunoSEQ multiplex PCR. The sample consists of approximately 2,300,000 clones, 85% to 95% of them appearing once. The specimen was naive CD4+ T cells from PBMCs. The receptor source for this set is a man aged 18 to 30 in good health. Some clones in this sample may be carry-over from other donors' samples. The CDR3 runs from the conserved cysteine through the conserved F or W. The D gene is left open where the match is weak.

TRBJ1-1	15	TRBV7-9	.	CASSQSGGGSTEAFF
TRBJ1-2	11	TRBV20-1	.	CSASRVGGYTF
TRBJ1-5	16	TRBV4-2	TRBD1	CASSRPGGTGDQPQHF
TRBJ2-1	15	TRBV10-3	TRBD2	CAISTGAGGSNEQFF
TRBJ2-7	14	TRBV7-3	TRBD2	CASSPAGGSYEQYF
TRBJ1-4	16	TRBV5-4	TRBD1	CASSFGLGQSNEKLFF
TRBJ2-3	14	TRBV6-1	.	CASSEVRGGDTQYF
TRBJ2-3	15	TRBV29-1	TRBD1	CSVVGGQGSTDTQYF
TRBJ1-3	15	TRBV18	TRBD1	CASSPDRVGGNTIYF
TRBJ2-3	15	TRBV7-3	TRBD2	CASSGTGGRTDTQYF
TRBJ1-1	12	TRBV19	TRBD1	CASSTRTGWAFF
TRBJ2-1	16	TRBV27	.	CASSLRRANSANEQFF
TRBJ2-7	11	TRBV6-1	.	CASSPKIEQYF
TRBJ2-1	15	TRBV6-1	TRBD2	CASSPLAGVRHEQFF
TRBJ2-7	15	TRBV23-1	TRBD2	CASSRREATAYEQYF
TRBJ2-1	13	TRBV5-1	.	CASSRDSYNEQFF
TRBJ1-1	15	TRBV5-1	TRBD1	CASSRGGTANTEAFF
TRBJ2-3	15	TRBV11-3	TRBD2	CASSLEGTRPDTQYF
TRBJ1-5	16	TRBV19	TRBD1	CATRRGTDYSNQPQHF
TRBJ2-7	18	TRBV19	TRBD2	CASSKRQGPSGSSYEQYF
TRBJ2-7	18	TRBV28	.	CASSFLLELRTSSYEQYF
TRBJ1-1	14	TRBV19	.	CASSIGGGSTEAFF
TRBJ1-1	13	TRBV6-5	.	CASSYSFDTEAFF